Shown below are 8 T cell receptor beta chains from a single sample sequenced in a study of molecular identifiers for immune sequencing clone quantification. TCRdb re-analysed the PCR reads in MiXCR, keeping a single row per CDR3 protein. This table has about 630,000 distinct CDR3 sequences, roughly 27% appearing once. The material sequenced was naive CD8+ T cells from blood, with Jurkat cell RNA spiked in. As for subset: FACS-sorted CD8+CD4-CCR7+CD45RA+ naive T cells. The receptor source for this set is a human donor in good health. Some libraries in this study had Jurkat cell RNA spiked in.

At least ten counts were recorded for this clonotype. This sequence joins TRBV11-2 and TRBJ2-1; 7 bases map to TRBD2. Germline V gene lookup returns CDR1 SGHAT and CDR2 FQNNGV. Losses at the gene ends were 5 bases for V and 0 bases for J; bases not matched to a gene: 4. The CDR3 extends over 15 amino acids. The CDR3 reads CASSGAGTSYNEQFF. As DNA, the CDR3 is TGTGCCAGCAGCGGAGCGGGAACCTCCTACAATGAGCAGTTCTTC.

This clonotype was counted ten times or more. The chain couples TRBV24-1 to TRBJ2-3; a possible D gene is TRBD2 (6 bases). V lost 9 bases and J 5 bases, leaving 20 bases between the germline ends. This CDR3 has 15 residues. Germline CDR1 KGHDR, CDR2 SFDVKD. CDR3 protein: CATGSGDSWLDTQYF. The CDR3, as DNA: TGTGCCACCGGGTCGGGGGACTCCTGGTTAGATACGCAGTATTTT.

With regard to this clonotype: A much larger clone is a single base away; this may be a read error. The CDR3 nucleotides read TGTGCCAGCAGCCTACCTCTTTCGGGACAGGGGGCAGATACGCAGCATTTT. This sequence encodes CASSLPLSGQGADTQHF. This chain uses TRBV7-9 with TRBJ2-3; TRBD1 matches at 12 bases. Matching the DNA end better, TRBJ1-5 makes the J call doubtful. The germline CDR1 and CDR2 sequences are SEHNR and FQNEAQ (reference sequence). The length of the CDR3 is 17 residues.

This chain links TRBV4-1 with TRBJ2-1; D is unresolved. This CDR3 comprises 14 residues. V was clipped by 3 bases and J by 5 bases, with 11 bases between them. Germline V CDR1 and CDR2: MGHRA, YSYEKL. The DNA for the CDR3 is TGCGCCAGCAGCCACAACCCCACGGACAATGAGCAGTTCTTC. This translates into CASSHNPTDNEQFF.

This clonotype was counted at least ten times. The gene calls are TRBV12-3 or TRBV12-4 and TRBJ1-1; no clear D. Trimming removed 3 bases from V and 5 bases from J, with 10 bases in between. The length of the CDR3 is 13 residues. DNA of the CDR3: TGTGCCAGCAGTTTGACACCCAGGACTGAAGCTTTCTTT. Translated, it gives CASSLTPRTEAFF.

The chain recombines TRBV4-1 with TRBJ2-7; D possibly uses TRBD1 or TRBD2 (5 bases each). Trimming removed 5 bases at V and 7 bases at J, with 18 bases between. Per germline, CDR1 MGHRA and CDR2 YSYEKL. The CDR3 covers 14 residues. CDR3 residues: CASSLQVTRREQYF. CDR3 DNA sequence: TGCGCCAGCAGCTTACAGGTGACCCGGAGGGAGCAGTACTTC.

This clonotype was counted many times. The V call is TRBV6-2 or TRBV6-3, the J call TRBJ1-1; no clear D gene. Germline loops: CDR1 MNHEY, CDR2 SVGEGT. V lost 4 bases to trimming and J lost 0 bases, with 9 bases between them. CDR3 size: 14 residues. CDR3 in DNA: TGTGCCAGCAGTTCCCTCGAACTGAACACTGAAGCTTTCTTT. Protein product: CASSSLELNTEAFF.

The chain employs TRBV9 and TRBJ2-3; TRBD2 is a possible D gene (5 bases). This CDR3 comprises 16 residues. The V and J ends lost 0 bases and 2 bases respectively, with 13 bases between them. CDR1 is SGDLS, CDR2 YYNGEE, per germline. CDR3 in DNA: TGTGCCAGCAGCGTAGAGGACTTGTTAGTCACAGATACGCAGTATTTT. The encoded protein is CASSVEDLLVTDTQYF. Full variable domain (outside the CDR3, taken from reference TRBV9 and TRBJ2-3): DSGVTQTPKHLITATGQRVTLRCSPRSGDLSVYWYQQSLDQGLQFLIQYYNGEERAKGNILERFSAQQFPDLHSELNLSSLELGDSALYFCASSVEDLLVTDTQYFGPGTRLTVL.